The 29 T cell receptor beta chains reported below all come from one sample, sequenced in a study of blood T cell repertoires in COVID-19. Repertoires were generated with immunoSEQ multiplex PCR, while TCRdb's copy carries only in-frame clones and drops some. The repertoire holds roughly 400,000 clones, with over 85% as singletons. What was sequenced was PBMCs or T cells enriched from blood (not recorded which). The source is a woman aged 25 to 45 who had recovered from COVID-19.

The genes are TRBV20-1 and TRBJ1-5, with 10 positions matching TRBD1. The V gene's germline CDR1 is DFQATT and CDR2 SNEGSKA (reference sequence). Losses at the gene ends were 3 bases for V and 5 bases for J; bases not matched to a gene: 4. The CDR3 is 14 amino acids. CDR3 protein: CSASETGGYQPQHF. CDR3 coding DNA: TGCAGTGCTAGTGAGACAGGGGGCTATCAGCCCCAGCATTTT.

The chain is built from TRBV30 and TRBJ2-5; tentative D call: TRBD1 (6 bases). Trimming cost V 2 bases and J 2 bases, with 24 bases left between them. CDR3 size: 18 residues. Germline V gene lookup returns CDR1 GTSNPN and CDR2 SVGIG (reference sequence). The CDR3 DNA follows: TGTGCCTGGAGTCCTCTGCCAGTAATCCGGGACAAGCAAGAGACCCAGTACTTC. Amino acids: CAWSPLPVIRDKQETQYF.

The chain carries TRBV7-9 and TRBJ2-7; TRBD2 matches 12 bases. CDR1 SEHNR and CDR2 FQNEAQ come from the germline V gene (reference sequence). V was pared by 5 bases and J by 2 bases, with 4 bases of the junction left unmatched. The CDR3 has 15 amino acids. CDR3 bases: TGTGCCAGCAGCCCCGGACTAGCGGGGACCTACGAGCAGTACTTC. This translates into CASSPGLAGTYEQYF.

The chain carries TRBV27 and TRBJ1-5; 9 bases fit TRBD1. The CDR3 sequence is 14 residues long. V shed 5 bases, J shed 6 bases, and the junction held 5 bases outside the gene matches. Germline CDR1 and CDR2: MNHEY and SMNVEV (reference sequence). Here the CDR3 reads CASSRTGGVQPQHF. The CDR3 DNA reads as TGTGCCAGCAGTAGAACAGGGGGCGTTCAGCCCCAGCATTTT.

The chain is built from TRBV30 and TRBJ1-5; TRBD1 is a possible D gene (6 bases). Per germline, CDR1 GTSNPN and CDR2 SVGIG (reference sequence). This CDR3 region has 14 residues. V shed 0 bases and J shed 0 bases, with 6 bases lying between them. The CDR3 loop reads CAWSVQGSNQPQHF. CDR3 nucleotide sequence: TGTGCCTGGAGTGTACAGGGTAGCAATCAGCCCCAGCATTTT.

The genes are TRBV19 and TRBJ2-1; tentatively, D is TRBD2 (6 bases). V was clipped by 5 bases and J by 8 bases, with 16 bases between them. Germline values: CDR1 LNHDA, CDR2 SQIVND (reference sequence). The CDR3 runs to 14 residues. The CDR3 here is CASSWGGMADEQFF. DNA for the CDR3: TGTGCCAGTAGTTGGGGCGGGATGGCCGATGAGCAGTTCTTC.

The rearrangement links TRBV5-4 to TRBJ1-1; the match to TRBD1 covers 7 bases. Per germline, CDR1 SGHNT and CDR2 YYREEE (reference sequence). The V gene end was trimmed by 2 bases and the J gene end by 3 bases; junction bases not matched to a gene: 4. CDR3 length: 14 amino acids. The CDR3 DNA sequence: TGTGCCAGCAGCTTTTCCACAGGGGACACTGAAGCTTTCTTT. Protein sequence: CASSFSTGDTEAFF.

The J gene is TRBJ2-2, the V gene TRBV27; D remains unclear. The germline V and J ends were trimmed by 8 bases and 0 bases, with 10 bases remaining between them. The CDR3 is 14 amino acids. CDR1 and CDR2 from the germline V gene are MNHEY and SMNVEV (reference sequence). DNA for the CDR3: TGTGCCAGCCACCCATGGCCGAACACCGGGGAGCTGTTTTTT. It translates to CASHPWPNTGELFF.

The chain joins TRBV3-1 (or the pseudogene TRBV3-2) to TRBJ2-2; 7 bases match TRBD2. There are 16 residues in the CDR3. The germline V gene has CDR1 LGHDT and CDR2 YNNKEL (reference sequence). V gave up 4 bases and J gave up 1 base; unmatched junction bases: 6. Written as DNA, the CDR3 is TGTGCCAGCAGCCTCCGGGAGGCATTGAACACCGGGGAGCTGTTTTTT. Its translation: CASSLREALNTGELFF.

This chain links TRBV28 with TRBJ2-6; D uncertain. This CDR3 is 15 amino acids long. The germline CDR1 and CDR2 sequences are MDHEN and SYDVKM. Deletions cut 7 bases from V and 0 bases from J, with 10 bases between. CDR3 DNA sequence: TGTGCCAGCACAGAGTCAGGCTCTGGGGCCAACGTCCTGACTTTC. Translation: CASTESGSGANVLTF.

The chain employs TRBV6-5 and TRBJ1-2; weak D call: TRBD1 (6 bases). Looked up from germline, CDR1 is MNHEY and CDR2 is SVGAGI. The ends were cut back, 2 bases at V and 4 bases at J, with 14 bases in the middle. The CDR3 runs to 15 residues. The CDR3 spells CASSYGQGSLYGYTF. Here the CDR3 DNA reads TGTGCCAGCAGTTACGGGCAGGGGTCCCTCTATGGCTACACCTTC.

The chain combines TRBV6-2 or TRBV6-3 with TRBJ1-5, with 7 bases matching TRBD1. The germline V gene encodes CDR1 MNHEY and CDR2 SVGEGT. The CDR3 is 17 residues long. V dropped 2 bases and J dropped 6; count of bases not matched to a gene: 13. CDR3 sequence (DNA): TGTGCCAGCAGTTACCCGAGCCCGGGACAGTTTATTCAGCCCCAGCATTTT. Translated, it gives CASSYPSPGQFIQPQHF.

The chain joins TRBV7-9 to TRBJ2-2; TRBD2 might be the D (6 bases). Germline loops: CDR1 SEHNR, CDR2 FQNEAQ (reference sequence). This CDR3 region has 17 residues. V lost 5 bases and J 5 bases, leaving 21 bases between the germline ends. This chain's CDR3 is CASSPRRIGTSTGELFF. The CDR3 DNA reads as TGTGCCAGCAGCCCACGAAGGATCGGGACTTCTACCGGGGAGCTGTTTTTT.

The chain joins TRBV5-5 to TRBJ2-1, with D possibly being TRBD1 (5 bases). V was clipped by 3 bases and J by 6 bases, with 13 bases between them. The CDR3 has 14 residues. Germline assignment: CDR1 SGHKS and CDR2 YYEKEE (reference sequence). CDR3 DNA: TGTGCCAGCAGCTGGGCGACAGTCACCAATGAGCAGTTCTTC. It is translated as CASSWATVTNEQFF.

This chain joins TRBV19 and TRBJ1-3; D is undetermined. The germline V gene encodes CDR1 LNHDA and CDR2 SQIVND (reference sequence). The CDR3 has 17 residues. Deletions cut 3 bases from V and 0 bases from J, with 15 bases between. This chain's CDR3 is CASSIMQVVGSGNTIYF. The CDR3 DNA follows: TGTGCCAGTAGTATTATGCAGGTCGTCGGCTCTGGAAACACCATATATTTT.

CDR3 DNA sequence: TGTGCCAGCAGGTCCACAGGGGGCGGCCAGCCCCAGCATTTT. It encodes CASRSTGGGQPQHF. V usage is TRBV27 and J usage is TRBJ1-5, with TRBD1 matching 9 bases. The V gene's germline CDR1 is MNHEY and CDR2 SMNVEV (reference sequence). V lost 6 bases, J lost 7 bases, and 7 bases stayed unmatched. The CDR3 is 14 residues long.

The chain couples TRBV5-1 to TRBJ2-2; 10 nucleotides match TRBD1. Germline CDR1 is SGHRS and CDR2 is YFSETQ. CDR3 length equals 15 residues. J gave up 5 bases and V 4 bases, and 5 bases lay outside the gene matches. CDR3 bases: TGCGCCAGCAGCCACAGGGACAGGGGAACCGGGGAGCTGTTTTTT. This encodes CASSHRDRGTGELFF.

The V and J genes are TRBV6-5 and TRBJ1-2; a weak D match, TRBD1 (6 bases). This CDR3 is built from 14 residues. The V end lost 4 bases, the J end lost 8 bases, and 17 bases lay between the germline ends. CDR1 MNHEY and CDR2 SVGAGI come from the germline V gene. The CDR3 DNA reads TGTGCCAGCAGTTCGTTAACAGGGTTAGGAGGCTACACCTTC. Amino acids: CASSSLTGLGGYTF.

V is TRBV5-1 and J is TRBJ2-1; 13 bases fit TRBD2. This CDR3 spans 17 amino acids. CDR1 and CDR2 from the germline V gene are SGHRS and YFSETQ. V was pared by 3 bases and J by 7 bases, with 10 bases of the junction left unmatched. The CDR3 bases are TGCGCCAGCAGCTCGGTGTCCGGGACTAGCGGGATGAATGAGCAGTTCTTC. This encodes CASSSVSGTSGMNEQFF.

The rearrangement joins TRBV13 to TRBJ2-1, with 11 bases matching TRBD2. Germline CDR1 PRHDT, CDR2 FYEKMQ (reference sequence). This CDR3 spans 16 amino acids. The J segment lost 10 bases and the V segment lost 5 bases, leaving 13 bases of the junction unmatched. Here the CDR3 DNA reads TGTGCCAGCAGCAAAGCGACTAGCGGGGTGATGTGGGAGCAGTTCTTC. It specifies CASSKATSGVMWEQFF.

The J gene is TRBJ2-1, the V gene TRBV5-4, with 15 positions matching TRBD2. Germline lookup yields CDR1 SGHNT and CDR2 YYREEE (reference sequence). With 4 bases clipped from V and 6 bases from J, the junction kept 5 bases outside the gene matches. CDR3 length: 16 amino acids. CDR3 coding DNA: TGTGCCAGCAGCCTACGGACTAGCGGGAGGGGCAATGAGCAGTTCTTC. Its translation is CASSLRTSGRGNEQFF.

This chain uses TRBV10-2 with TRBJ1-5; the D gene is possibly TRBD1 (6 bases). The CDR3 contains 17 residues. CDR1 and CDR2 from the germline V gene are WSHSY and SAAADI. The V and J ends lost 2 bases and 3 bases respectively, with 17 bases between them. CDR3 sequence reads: CASSEHGQSKFNQPQHF. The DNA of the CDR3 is TGCGCCAGCAGTGAGCACGGACAGAGCAAATTCAATCAGCCCCAGCATTTT.

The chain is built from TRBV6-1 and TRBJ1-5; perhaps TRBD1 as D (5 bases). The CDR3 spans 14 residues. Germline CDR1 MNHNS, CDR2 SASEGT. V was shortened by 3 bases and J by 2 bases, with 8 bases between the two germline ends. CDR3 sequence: CASSDRVGNQPQHF. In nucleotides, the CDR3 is TGTGCCAGCAGTGACAGGGTCGGCAATCAGCCCCAGCATTTT.

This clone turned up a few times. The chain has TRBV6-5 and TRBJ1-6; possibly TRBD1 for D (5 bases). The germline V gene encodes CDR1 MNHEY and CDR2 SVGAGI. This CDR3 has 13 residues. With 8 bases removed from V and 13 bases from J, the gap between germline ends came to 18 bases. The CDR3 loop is CASGGTLGNPLHF. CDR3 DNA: TGTGCCAGCGGGGGGACTCTTGGCAATCCCCTCCACTTT.

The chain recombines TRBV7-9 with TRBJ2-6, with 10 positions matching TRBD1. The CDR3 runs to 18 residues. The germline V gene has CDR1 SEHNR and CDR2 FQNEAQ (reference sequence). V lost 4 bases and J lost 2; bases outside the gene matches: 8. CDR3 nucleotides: TGTGCCAGCAGCTCCAACGACAGGGGGCAAACTGGGGCCAACGTCCTGACTTTC. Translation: CASSSNDRGQTGANVLTF.

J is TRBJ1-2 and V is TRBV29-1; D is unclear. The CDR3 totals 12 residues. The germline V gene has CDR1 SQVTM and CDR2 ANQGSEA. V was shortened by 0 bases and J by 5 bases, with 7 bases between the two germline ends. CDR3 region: CSVEEVDYGYTF. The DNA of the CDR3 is TGCAGCGTTGAAGAAGTAGATTATGGCTACACCTTC.

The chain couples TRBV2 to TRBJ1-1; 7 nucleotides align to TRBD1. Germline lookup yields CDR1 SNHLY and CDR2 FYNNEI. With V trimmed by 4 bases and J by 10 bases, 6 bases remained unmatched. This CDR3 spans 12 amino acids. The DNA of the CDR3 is TGTGCCAGCAGTGGGGACAGACTCAGAGCTTTCTTT. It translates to CASSGDRLRAFF.

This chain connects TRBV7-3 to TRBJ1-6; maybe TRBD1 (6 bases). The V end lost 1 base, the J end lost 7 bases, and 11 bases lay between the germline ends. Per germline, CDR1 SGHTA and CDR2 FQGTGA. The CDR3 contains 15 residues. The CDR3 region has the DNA TGTGCCAGCAGCTTAATCGGGGACATAAATTCACCCCTCCACTTT. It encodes CASSLIGDINSPLHF.

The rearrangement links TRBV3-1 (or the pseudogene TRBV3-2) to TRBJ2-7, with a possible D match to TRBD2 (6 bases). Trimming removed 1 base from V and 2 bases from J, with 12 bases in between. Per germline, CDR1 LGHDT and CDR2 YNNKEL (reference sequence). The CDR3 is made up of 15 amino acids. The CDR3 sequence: CASSQVISGPYEQYF. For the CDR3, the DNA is TGTGCCAGCAGCCAAGTTATTAGCGGACCCTACGAGCAGTACTTC.